The entry below describes one T cell receptor (beta chain). The antigen is undetermined. Reverse transcribing all isolated RNA meant expressed TCRB transcripts were sequenced. Clones were read by immunoSEQ multiplex PCR, and TCRdb kept only the in-frame ones, dropping some. The profile covers about 370,000 clones, with 9.6% appearing a single time and approximately 0.6% taken by the ten largest. Sorted CD4+ subsets: naive, central memory, regulatory, stem cell-like memory (CD45RO/CCR7/CD25/CD127/CD95/CD27 panel). This record comes from a study of beta chain features in type 1 diabetes. Looking at the study overall: Examination of sorted cells across all samples involved 100 million or so cells.

The trim removed 1 base at V and 6 bases at J, leaving 3 bases unmatched. The germline CDR1 and CDR2 sequences are SGHTA and FQGNSA. The CDR3 is 15 residues long. Findings of the study overall: Type 1 diabetes patients had moderately but significantly shorter TCRB CDR3s in all four CD4+ subsets. TCRB repertoires of naive, central memory and Treg cells appeared more similar among patients than among healthy donors. Type 1 diabetes patients had fewer VDJ junction insertions and more deletions.

The chain uses TRBV7-2 and TRBJ2-2; 9 bases agree with TRBD2. The receptor was isolated from a young man with type 1 diabetes. Sequenced input: central memory CD4+ T cells from blood. DNA of the CDR3: TGTGCCAGCAGCTTAGGGGTAGCGGGAGCCGGGGAGCTGTTTTTT. As protein: CASSLGVAGAGELFF.